This record concerns one T cell receptor (beta chain) sequence. Its antigen is currently unknown. One entry per CDR3 protein results from TCRdb running MiXCR on the 5' RACE reads. The sample contains just under 600,000 distinct CDR3 sequences, roughly 13% of which appear only once. This specimen comes from a study of T cells after yellow fever vaccination. Study-wide context: SMART-Seq v4 Ultra Low Input prepared the low-cell-number fractions.

Study findings and constraints: Post-booster samples contained most primary-vaccination clones (approximately 96% CD4, about 90% CD8). Peak timing came faster in the weaker secondary response, day 5 versus 15. A limited proportion of clonotypes was detected within both the CD4 and CD8 compartments.

V was clipped by 2 bases and J by 6 bases, with 5 bases between them. This CDR3 has 12 amino acids. Germline values: CDR1 SGHTA, CDR2 FQGNSA. The J gene is TRBJ1-5, the V gene TRBV7-2, with no clear D. Sample: PBMCs, taken on the day of the yellow fever booster vaccination. The receptor was isolated from a man younger than 45 who received the YFV17D yellow fever vaccine. This CDR3 reads CASSLYTQPQHF. Written as DNA, the CDR3 is TGTGCCAGCAGCTTATATACTCAGCCCCAGCATTTT.